Following are 21 T cell receptor beta chains from one sample sequenced in a study of blood T cells in healthy people across ages. With a J-beta primer mix and a sample-barcoded 5' primer, a second PCR ran about 7 to 11 cycles. TCRdb reprocessed the 5' RACE reads via MiXCR and lists one record per CDR3 protein. The sample contains hundreds of thousands of distinct CDR3 sequences, about 56% of which appear only once. Sequencing was done on a sample of blood. These receptor sequences come from a man aged 40-50 years in good health.

The J gene is TRBJ2-5, the V gene TRBV7-3, with 12 bases that match TRBD2. Germline CDR1 reads SGHTA; CDR2 reads FQGTGA. CDR3 length equals 15 residues. Unmatched junction bases numbered 6, after V lost 5 bases and J lost 5 bases. The CDR3 coding sequence is TGTGCCAGCAGCCTAGCGGGGGGGGCGTGGGAGACCCAGTACTTC. Its protein is CASSLAGGAWETQYF.

The chain couples TRBV6-5 to TRBJ2-7, with 13 bases fitting TRBD2. This CDR3 has 15 amino acids. J was trimmed by 5 bases and V by 6 bases; bases with no gene match: 7. The V gene's germline CDR1 is MNHEY and CDR2 SVGAGI. CDR3 sequence reads: CASSRGLAGSHEQYF. CDR3 in DNA: TGTGCCAGCAGCCGGGGACTAGCGGGATCCCACGAGCAGTACTTC.

The V call is TRBV27, the J call TRBJ1-2; 7 bases are shared with TRBD1. Per germline, CDR1 MNHEY and CDR2 SMNVEV (reference sequence). J lost 1 base, V lost 6 bases, and 5 bases had no gene match. This CDR3 spans 14 amino acids. CDR3: CASSSTGINYGYTF. CDR3 bases: TGTGCCAGCAGCTCGACAGGGATTAACTATGGCTACACCTTC.

This clonotype showed up just a few times. The J gene is TRBJ2-5, the V gene TRBV20-1; tentatively, D is TRBD2 (6 bases). The CDR3 covers 14 residues. Germline-derived CDR1 and CDR2 are DFQATT and SNEGSKA (reference sequence). Trimming left V 1 base short and J 5 bases short, with 14 bases between. As DNA, the CDR3 is TGCAGTGCTAGAGTTGCTAGCGCTGGGGAGACCCAGTACTTC. Protein product: CSARVASAGETQYF.

V and J are TRBV27 and TRBJ2-4; TRBD1 matches at 8 bases. The J call may be in error: the DNA end matches TRBJ2-7 better. The CDR3 is 14 residues long. The germline CDR1 and CDR2 sequences are MNHEY and SMNVEV (reference sequence). CDR3 region: CASSLGQGADEQYF. The DNA for the CDR3 is TGTGCCAGCAGTTTAGGGCAGGGGGCCGACGAGCAGTACTTC.

The rearrangement links TRBV13 to TRBJ2-1, with D possibly being TRBD2 (5 bases). The J call may be faulty, since TRBJ2-7 better matches the DNA end. Germline loops: CDR1 PRHDT, CDR2 FYEKMQ (reference sequence). This CDR3 has 15 residues. The CDR3 protein is CARSPGKSSYNEQYF. CDR3 coding DNA: TGTGCCAGAAGCCCCGGGAAAAGCTCCTACAATGAGCAGTACTTC.

The count of this clonotype is one. This sequence joins TRBV29-1 and TRBJ2-3; 9 positions agree with TRBD2. Germline CDR1 is SQVTM and CDR2 is ANQGSEA. This CDR3 comprises 14 residues. Unmatched junction bases numbered 14, after V lost 6 bases and J lost 10 bases. For the CDR3, the DNA is TGCAGCGTGGCCCAAGCGGGGGGCCAGACCGCGCAGTATTTT. As protein: CSVAQAGGQTAQYF.

V is TRBV5-1 and J is TRBJ1-4; D remains unclear. This CDR3 region has 16 residues. V was cut by 8 bases and J by 2 bases, with 19 bases left in between. Germline CDR1 is SGHRS and CDR2 is YFSETQ. This chain's CDR3 is CARPPGKGRTNEKLFF. Here the CDR3 DNA reads TGCGCCAGACCCCCCGGGAAGGGAAGGACTAATGAAAAACTGTTTTTT.

This rearrangement joins TRBV20-1 to TRBJ2-5; D could derive from TRBD1 or TRBD2 (7 bases each). Germline-derived CDR1 and CDR2 are DFQATT and SNEGSKA (reference sequence). V was shortened by 6 bases and J by 1 base, with 21 bases between the two germline ends. The CDR3 consists of 16 residues. The CDR3 coding sequence is TGCAGTGCAAATAGTCAGGGGGGGGGACCCCAAGAGACCCAGTACTTC. It codes for CSANSQGGGPQETQYF.

The J gene is TRBJ2-7, the V gene TRBV11-2, with D unclear. This CDR3 region has 13 residues. Trimming cost V 2 bases and J 7 bases, with 12 bases left between them. Germline V gene sequence: CDR1 SGHAT, CDR2 FQNNGV. The chain's CDR3 is CASSLQQNNEQYF. The CDR3 DNA reads as TGTGCCAGCAGCTTACAACAGAACAATGAGCAGTACTTC.

The V and J genes are TRBV20-1 and TRBJ2-7; a weak D match, TRBD1 (6 bases). This CDR3 is built from 15 residues. Trimming removed 2 bases at V and 2 bases at J, with 16 bases between. CDR1 is DFQATT and CDR2 is SNEGSKA in the germline V gene (reference sequence). CDR3 nucleotides: TGCAGTGCTAGATCTTTCCGGACAGAAACCTACGAGCAGTACTTC. Encoded protein: CSARSFRTETYEQYF.

The chain uses TRBV20-1 and TRBJ1-1, with D perhaps matching TRBD1 (6 bases). Germline CDR1 and CDR2: DFQATT and SNEGSKA (reference sequence). The CDR3 runs 14 residues. CDR3 in amino acids: CRAYRGRQGTEAFF. Here the CDR3 DNA reads TGCAGAGCCTATCGCGGGAGGCAGGGGACTGAAGCTTTCTTT.

In its sample, this clonotype was seen a few times. The chain is built from TRBV10-2 and TRBJ2-7; D is unresolved. Looked up from germline, CDR1 is WSHSY and CDR2 is SAAADI. The CDR3 covers 14 residues. V lost 3 bases to trimming and J lost 4 bases, with 13 bases between them. The CDR3 protein is CASSDVRTVYEQYF. CDR3 nucleotides: TGCGCCAGCAGTGATGTCAGGACCGTTTACGAGCAGTACTTC.

This rearrangement joins TRBV7-9 to TRBJ2-1, with 7 bases identical to TRBD2. Per the germline V gene, CDR1 is SEHNR and CDR2 is FQNEAQ (reference sequence). This CDR3 is built from 19 residues. V lost 5 bases, J lost 7 bases, and 23 bases stayed unmatched. Here the CDR3 reads CASSPLLAGEHQSANEQFF. CDR3 coding DNA: TGTGCCAGCAGCCCCCTTTTGGCGGGAGAACATCAGTCCGCAAATGAGCAGTTCTTC.

This clonotype came up a few times. V is TRBV6-6 and J is TRBJ2-5, with D tentatively TRBD1 (6 bases). The germline V gene encodes CDR1 MNHNY and CDR2 SVGAGI (reference sequence). This CDR3 is built from 16 residues. V was shortened by 2 bases and J by 4 bases, with 17 bases between the two germline ends. In nucleotides, the CDR3 is TGTGCCAGCAGTTACATTGTCAGGGGTAGATCAGAGACCCAGTACTTC. This translates into CASSYIVRGRSETQYF.

The chain joins TRBV9 to TRBJ2-1, with 10 bases matching TRBD2. This CDR3 is built from 16 residues. V shed 3 bases, J shed 4 bases, and the junction held 7 bases outside the gene matches. In germline, CDR1 is SGDLS, CDR2 YYNGEE. The CDR3 bases are TGTGCCAGCAGCGCGCGGAGCGGGGGGGAATACAATGAGCAGTTCTTC. Translating it yields CASSARSGGEYNEQFF.

The rearrangement uses TRBV10-2 and TRBJ1-5, with D unclear. V lost 3 bases and J lost 1, with 4 bases in between. The CDR3 is 13 amino acids. CDR1 is WSHSY, CDR2 SAAADI, per germline. The CDR3 sequence is CASSDLSNQPQHF. The CDR3 nucleotides are TGCGCCAGCAGTGATTTAAGCAATCAGCCCCAGCATTTT.

A remark on this clonotype: At one of its ends the junction is not consistent with the germline gene, which may arise from a read error. The V call is TRBV29-1, the J call TRBJ2-7; 7 positions match TRBD2. The J call is uncertain, as TRBJ2-5 better fits the DNA end. Germline CDR1 reads SQVTM; CDR2 reads ANQGSEA. The CDR3 loop spans 14 amino acids. The CDR3: CSAEEPTSRETQYF. DNA of the CDR3: TGCAGCGCTGAAGAACCGACTAGCCGTGAGACCCAGTACTTC.

This sequence joins TRBV9 and TRBJ2-7, with D possibly being TRBD1 (6 bases). V gave up 0 bases and J gave up 3 bases, with 19 bases separating them. Germline CDR1 reads SGDLS; CDR2 reads YYNGEE. This CDR3 spans 17 amino acids. In nucleotides, the CDR3 is TGTGCCAGCAGCGTAGTCTTCGGACAGATCCGATACTACGAGCAGTACTTC. Its translation is CASSVVFGQIRYYEQYF.

This clonotype has a handful of counts. V gene TRBV11-3 combines with J gene TRBJ2-5, with D tentatively TRBD1 or TRBD2 (6 bases each). The J call may be mistaken, given a closer DNA end match to TRBJ2-7. Per germline, CDR1 SGHNT and CDR2 YENEEA. This CDR3 region has 14 residues. CDR3 sequence (DNA): TGTGCCAGCAGCTTAATGACAGGAGGGAACGAGCAGTACTTC. It is translated as CASSLMTGGNEQYF.

The chain recombines TRBV9 with TRBJ2-2; the D gene is possibly TRBD1 (5 bases). This CDR3 contains 15 residues. Germline V gives CDR1 SGDLS, CDR2 YYNGEE. V gave up 2 bases and J gave up 7 bases, with 15 bases separating them. In DNA, the CDR3 is TGTGCCAGCAGCGTGCCTGAGTCAGGGTACGGGGAGCTGTTTTTT. This encodes CASSVPESGYGELFF.